The 22 T cell receptor beta chains presented below share a single source sample, sequenced in a study of blood T cell repertoires in COVID-19. Some clones are missing from TCRdb's copy, which holds only in-frame ones; the method was immunoSEQ multiplex PCR. Here the sample spans about 150,000 clones, roughly 89% being singletons. Sequenced input: peripheral blood. The receptors were gathered from a man in his sixties with active or convalescent COVID-19.

V usage is TRBV21-1 and J usage is TRBJ2-3; TRBD2 was called by the table and not checked on the DNA. TRBV21-1 is recorded as a pseudogene. The CDR3 consists of 16 residues. CDR3 region: CASSLGLAGGRDTQYF. CDR3 DNA: TGTGCCAGCAGCTTGGGACTAGCGGGAGGAAGGGATACGCAGTATTTT.

The chain links TRBV19 to TRBJ2-7, with D possibly TRBD1 on 7 matching bases. V lost 3 bases to trimming and J lost 1 base, with 10 bases between them. The germline gives CDR1 LNHDA, CDR2 SQIVND (reference sequence). The CDR3 has 14 residues. CDR3 in DNA: TGTGCCAGTAGTATGGAGGGACAGTCCTACGAGCAGTACTTC. It specifies CASSMEGQSYEQYF.

The chain is built from TRBV19 and TRBJ2-2, with 7 bases lining up with TRBD2. This CDR3 region has 15 residues. Germline values: CDR1 LNHDA, CDR2 SQIVND (reference sequence). The J segment lost 0 bases and the V segment lost 8 bases, leaving 6 bases of the junction unmatched. The CDR3 protein is CASHRDYANTGELFF. CDR3 coding DNA: TGTGCCAGTCACCGGGACTATGCGAACACCGGGGAGCTGTTTTTT.

The rearrangement uses TRBV28 and TRBJ2-7; D is perhaps TRBD2 (6 bases). The CDR3 has 16 residues. Germline V gene sequence: CDR1 MDHEN, CDR2 SYDVKM. Trimming shortened V by 5 bases and J by 2 bases, and 19 bases separated the two germline ends. The CDR3: CASSPQVGGPPYEQYF. CDR3 coding DNA: TGTGCCAGCAGTCCTCAGGTCGGGGGTCCTCCCTACGAGCAGTACTTC.

The rearrangement joins TRBV5-1 to TRBJ2-4; D remains unclear. Per the germline V gene, CDR1 is SGHRS and CDR2 is YFSETQ. Deletions cut 4 bases from V and 7 bases from J, with 12 bases between. This CDR3 contains 13 residues. The chain's CDR3 is CASSSEGINIQYF. As DNA, the CDR3 is TGCGCCAGCAGCAGCGAAGGAATCAACATTCAGTACTTC. Combining the CDR3 with reference TRBV5-1 and TRBJ2-4 gives the whole variable domain KAGVTQTPRYLIKTRGQQVTLSCSPISGHRSVSWYQQTPGQGLQFLFEYFSETQRNKGNFPGRFSGRQFSNSRSEMNVSTLELGDSALYLCASSSEGINIQYFGAGTRLSVL.

The genes are TRBV7-3 and TRBJ2-7, with D maybe TRBD1 (7 bases). V shed 5 bases and J shed 0 bases, with 17 bases lying between them. The germline CDR1 and CDR2 sequences are SGHTA and FQGTGA. The CDR3 runs to 16 residues. The CDR3, as DNA: TGTGCCAGCAGCCCCTCAGGGGGGCTCAGCTCCTACGAGCAGTACTTC. Its protein product is CASSPSGGLSSYEQYF. Full variable domain (remainder filled in from reference TRBV7-3 and TRBJ2-7): GAGVSQTPSNKVTEKGKYVELRCDPISGHTALYWYRQSLGQGPEFLIYFQGTGAADDSGLPNDRFFAVRPEGSVSTLKIQRTERGDSAVYLCASSPSGGLSSYEQYFGPGTRLTVT.

V is TRBV12-5 and J is TRBJ1-1; perhaps TRBD1 as D (5 bases). Deletions cut 1 base from V and 1 base from J, with 10 bases between. Germline-derived CDR1 and CDR2 are LGHNT and FRNRAP. The length of the CDR3 is 15 residues. The CDR3 DNA is TGTGCTAGTGGTTTGGGGGGCCCGAGGAACACTGAAGCTTTCTTT. Amino acid sequence: CASGLGGPRNTEAFF.

Only a few counts were recorded for this clone. The rearrangement uses TRBV28 and TRBJ1-3; 9 positions agree with TRBD1. Per the germline V gene, CDR1 is MDHEN and CDR2 is SYDVKM. Trimming took 6 bases from V and 0 from J; bases not matched to a gene: 9. This CDR3 has 17 residues. The CDR3 region is CASSARTGAISGNTIYF. In nucleotides, the CDR3 is TGTGCCAGCAGCGCACGGACAGGGGCGATCTCTGGAAACACCATATATTTT.

The chain combines TRBV15 with TRBJ2-2; no clear D gene. Per germline, CDR1 LNHNV and CDR2 YYDKDF (reference sequence). Between the trimmed V and J ends, which lost 3 bases and 0 bases, there was a span of 5 bases. CDR3 length: 14 residues. The chain's CDR3 is CATSSQSNTGELFF. In DNA form, the CDR3 reads TGTGCCACCAGCAGCCAATCGAACACCGGGGAGCTGTTTTTT.

V gene TRBV5-8 combines with J gene TRBJ2-7; 7 bases match TRBD2. The ends lost 0 bases at V and 0 bases at J; junction bases unmatched: 12. Germline CDR1 and CDR2: SGHTS and YDEGEE. The CDR3 is made up of 18 amino acids. This CDR3 reads CASSLGVAGEGSSYEQYF. CDR3 DNA: TGTGCCAGCAGCTTGGGGGTAGCGGGCGAAGGGAGCTCCTACGAGCAGTACTTC.

On this clone: Other DNA sequences in this sample translate to the same CDR3. The chain is built from TRBV7-2 and TRBJ1-2; D unclear. CDR1 and CDR2 from the germline V gene are SGHTA and FQGNSA. Trimming removed 0 bases from V and 4 bases from J, with 3 bases in between. This CDR3 comprises 12 residues. The CDR3 coding sequence is TGTGCCAGCAGCTTAGCCTCCTATGGCTACACCTTC. Protein: CASSLASYGYTF.

This chain joins TRBV7-3 and TRBJ2-7; TRBD1 agrees at 9 bases. J lost 5 bases, V lost 6 bases, and 14 bases had no gene match. The CDR3 spans 16 residues. Germline V gene sequence: CDR1 SGHTA, CDR2 FQGTGA. The chain's CDR3 is CASRSRDRERFNEQYF. CDR3 DNA sequence: TGTGCCAGCAGAAGTCGGGACAGGGAAAGGTTCAACGAGCAGTACTTC.

The chain uses TRBV5-4 and TRBJ1-2; possible D gene TRBD1, 5 bases. The CDR3 consists of 15 residues. V lost 3 bases, J lost 3 bases, and 15 bases lay in between. Germline-derived CDR1 and CDR2 are SGHNT and YYREEE (reference sequence). In DNA, the CDR3 is TGTGCCAGCAGCTCCGGCCAGGGAGGAGACTATGGCTACACCTTC. It codes for CASSSGQGGDYGYTF.

This clone was seen a few times. V usage is TRBV6-4 and J usage is TRBJ1-6; D is unclear. The CDR3 is made up of 13 amino acids. V was pared by 6 bases and J by 4 bases, with 7 bases between. Germline lookup yields CDR1 MRHNA and CDR2 SNTAGT. The CDR3 reads CASSPAYNSPLHF. In nucleotides, the CDR3 is TGTGCCAGCAGCCCCGCGTATAATTCACCCCTCCACTTT.

This clone was observed a few times. Additional DNA sequences in this sample encode the identical CDR3. This chain uses TRBV3-1 (or the pseudogene TRBV3-2) with TRBJ1-6; D remains ambiguous. The germline V gene has CDR1 LGHDT and CDR2 YNNKEL (reference sequence). Trimming removed 2 bases at V and 9 bases at J, with 11 bases between. This CDR3 is built from 14 residues. The CDR3 region has the DNA TGTGCCAGCAGCCAAAGGAGGGATCGTTCACCCCTCCACTTT. Translation: CASSQRRDRSPLHF.

The chain combines TRBV2 with TRBJ1-3, with TRBD1 matching over 8 bases. Trimming cost V 1 base and J 3 bases; bases outside gene matches: 5. There are 16 residues in the CDR3. Germline CDR1 and CDR2: SNHLY and FYNNEI. CDR3 bases: TGTGCCAGCAGTGAAGGGCCAGGGGGCTTTGGAAACACCATATATTTT. Protein sequence: CASSEGPGGFGNTIYF.

The gene calls are TRBV18 and TRBJ2-1; perhaps TRBD2 as D (5 bases). CDR1 and CDR2 (germline): KGHSH, LQKENI. With 5 bases removed from V and 0 bases from J, the gap between germline ends came to 14 bases. The CDR3 sequence is 16 residues long. This CDR3 is CASSMKRYSSYNEQFF. CDR3 nucleotide sequence: TGTGCCAGCTCAATGAAGCGGTACAGCTCCTACAATGAGCAGTTCTTC.

The V call is TRBV12-5, the J call TRBJ2-5; D perhaps matches TRBD2 (7 bases). The V gene's germline CDR1 is LGHNT and CDR2 FRNRAP. With 6 bases removed from V and 5 bases from J, the gap between germline ends came to 16 bases. The CDR3 covers 14 residues. The CDR3, as DNA: TGTGCTAGTGGGGCCGGGGGGCATGACGAGACCCAGTACTTC. It encodes CASGAGGHDETQYF. Drawing the rest from reference TRBV12-5 and TRBJ2-5, the complete variable domain is DARVTQTPRHKVTEMGQEVTMRCQPILGHNTVFWYRQTMMQGLELLAYFRNRAPLDDSGMPKDRFSAEMPDATLATLKIQPSEPRDSAVYFCASGAGGHDETQYFGPGTRLLVL.

The gene calls are TRBV11-3 and TRBJ2-3; D is unresolved. Germline lookup yields CDR1 SGHNT and CDR2 YENEEA. Trimming pared 1 base from V and 1 base from J, leaving 3 bases between. The CDR3 totals 13 residues. In DNA form, the CDR3 reads TGTGCCAGCAGCTTAGGCGGCACAGATACGCAGTATTTT. Translation gives CASSLGGTDTQYF.

The V gene is TRBV6-6, the J gene TRBJ1-2; D unclear. Germline V gene lookup returns CDR1 MNHNY and CDR2 SVGAGI (reference sequence). Trimming left V 6 bases short and J 8 bases short, with 10 bases between. This CDR3 is 11 amino acids long. Here the CDR3 reads CASREEGGYTF. DNA of the CDR3: TGTGCCAGCAGGGAGGAAGGGGGCTACACCTTC.

This chain uses TRBV6-5 with TRBJ2-5, with D perhaps matching TRBD2 (5 bases). V lost 0 bases to trimming and J lost 1 base, with 6 bases between them. This CDR3 comprises 14 residues. Germline CDR1 reads MNHEY; CDR2 reads SVGAGI. CDR3 sequence reads: CASSYSAGQETQYF. CDR3 sequence (DNA): TGTGCCAGCAGTTACTCGGCGGGCCAAGAGACCCAGTACTTC.

This clone came up once. V gene TRBV18 combines with J gene TRBJ1-4, with D maybe TRBD1 (5 bases). The CDR3 is made up of 13 amino acids. Trimming took off 10 bases at V and 7 bases at J, with 16 bases between the two ends. Per the germline V gene, CDR1 is KGHSH and CDR2 is LQKENI. The CDR3 sequence is CATRGREGEKLFF. The CDR3 coding sequence is TGTGCCACCCGGGGCAGGGAGGGTGAAAAACTGTTTTTT. The variable domain in full, with the rest retrieved from reference TRBV18 and TRBJ1-4, is NAGVMQNPRHLVRRRGQEARLRCSPMKGHSHVYWYRQLPEEGLKFMVYLQKENIIDESGMPKERFSAEFPKEGPSILRIQQVVRGDSAAYFCATRGREGEKLFFGSGTQLSVL.